This T cell receptor beta chain was captured by sequencing in a study of cytomegalovirus exposure and HLA in healthy donors. Findings and limits, study-wide: Versus the roughly 670-donor mean, an Asian-associated ancestry cluster reportedly showed fewer N-insertions in a later analysis. It has been reported that TCR beta sequences accurately predicted the HLA-A and HLA-B alleles of most subjects. Specificity for CMV antigens was confirmed in vitro for a few of the CMV-associated chains.

Primers: 60 Vbeta forward and 13 Jbeta reverse. Generated by immunoSEQ multiplex PCR, the TCRdb table keeps only in-frame clones and is missing some. This table has under 140,000 clones, about four fifths appearing once. The germline V gene encodes CDR1 MDHEN and CDR2 SYDVKM. V lost 8 bases, J lost 7 bases, and 10 bases stayed unmatched. The CDR3 is made up of 13 amino acids. As concerns this clone: Its antigen is unidentified.

What was sequenced was PBMCs. The TCR was taken from a woman in her fifties or sixties in good health and CMV-seropositive. The chain is built from TRBV28 and TRBJ1-2; 7 bases map to TRBD1. For the CDR3, the DNA is TGTGCCAGCGTGTCGGGACAGCGTTTTGGCTACACCTTC. This translates into CASVSGQRFGYTF.